This T cell receptor (beta chain) was recovered during a study of T cell responses to AZD1222 COVID-19 vaccine. Sequenced by immunoSEQ multiplex PCR; TCRdb stores in-frame clones only, minus some. The data contain 150,000 to 200,000 clones, roughly 92% of them singletons. V was pared by 2 bases and J by 0 bases, with 7 bases between. Germline CDR1 reads GTSNPN; CDR2 reads SVGIG (reference sequence). This CDR3 is built from 13 residues. The source is an adult in good health. The input for sequencing was peripheral blood, taken on day 0 of AZD1222 vaccination. J is TRBJ1-1 and V is TRBV30, with D unresolved. DNA for the CDR3: TGTGCCTGGAGTACAGTGCTGAACACTGAAGCTTTCTTT. This translates into CAWSTVLNTEAFF.